The 3 T cell receptor beta chains in this list originate from one sample, sequenced in a study of T cells after yellow fever vaccination. From the 5' RACE reads, TCRdb called clonotypes with MiXCR, one entry per CDR3 protein. The repertoire includes hundreds of thousands of distinct CDR3 sequences, roughly 14% of them detected once, and more than 12% sits in the top ten. Source: PBMCs, taken on the day of the yellow fever booster vaccination. These receptors came from a man aged 25 to 40 who received the YFV17D yellow fever vaccine.

This clonotype has a handful of counts. The chain couples TRBV6-1 to TRBJ2-1, with D uncertain. The CDR3 extends over 13 amino acids. V was pared by 5 bases and J by 9 bases, with 14 bases between. CDR1 and CDR2 (germline): MNHNS, SASEGT. The CDR3 region has the DNA TGTGCCAGCAGTCCCCCTCCCGGGCGTGAGCAGTTCTTC. Its protein product is CASSPPPGREQFF.

The chain is built from TRBV4-3 and TRBJ2-5; 12 nucleotides line up with TRBD2. CDR1 is LGHNA, CDR2 YSLEER, per germline. This CDR3 has 15 amino acids. J gave up 4 bases and V 2 bases, and 2 bases lay outside the gene matches. CDR3 amino acids: CASSQILAGGETQYF. CDR3 in DNA: TGCGCCAGCAGCCAAATACTAGCGGGAGGAGAGACCCAGTACTTC.

Only a few counts were recorded for this clonotype. The J gene is TRBJ2-7, the V gene TRBV20-1; maybe TRBD2 (5 bases). Trimming removed 8 bases from V and 2 bases from J, with 10 bases in between. The CDR3 spans 11 residues. Germline CDR1 is DFQATT and CDR2 is SNEGSKA (reference sequence). The CDR3 DNA is TGCAGTCCTCGGGATACCTACGAGCAGTACTTC. This gives the protein CSPRDTYEQYF.